The clone carrying this T cell receptor beta chain was observed a single time. Trimming cost V 1 base and J 2 bases; bases outside gene matches: 11. CDR1 SGHDT and CDR2 YYEEEE come from the germline V gene. This CDR3 spans 17 amino acids. This sample was taken from a study of blood T cell repertoires in COVID-19. Study in general: Acute and convalescent COVID-19 samples came from the United States, Italy and Spain. T cells, B-cell-depleted T cells, or PBMCs provided the cDNA or gDNA that served as material.

This table comes from immunoSEQ multiplex PCR, and its TCRdb copy is limited to in-frame clones, with some not included. Here the sample spans roughly 170,000 clones, about 84% being singletons. Input material: peripheral blood. This chain links TRBV5-6 with TRBJ2-5, with TRBD1 matching over 7 bases. The origin of this receptor is a human donor in a cohort sampled during active COVID-19. The CDR3 protein is CASSLNRGGPGQETQYF. For the CDR3, the DNA is TGTGCCAGCAGCTTGAATAGAGGGGGCCCGGGGCAAGAGACCCAGTACTTC.